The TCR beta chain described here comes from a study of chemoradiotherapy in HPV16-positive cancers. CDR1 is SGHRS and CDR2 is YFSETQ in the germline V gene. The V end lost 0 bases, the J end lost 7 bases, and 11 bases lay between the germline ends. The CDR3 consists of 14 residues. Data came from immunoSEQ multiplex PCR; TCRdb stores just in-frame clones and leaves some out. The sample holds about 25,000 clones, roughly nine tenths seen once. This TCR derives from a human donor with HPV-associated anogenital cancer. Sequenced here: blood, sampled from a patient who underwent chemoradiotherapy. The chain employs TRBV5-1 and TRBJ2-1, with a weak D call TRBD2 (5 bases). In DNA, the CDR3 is TGCGCCAGCAGCTTGGGCGCGGGTCCAAATGAGCAGTTCTTC. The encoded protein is CASSLGAGPNEQFF.